This entry features one T cell receptor (beta chain) sequence. With 0 bases clipped from V and 0 bases from J, the junction kept 15 bases outside the gene matches. CDR1 is DFQATT, CDR2 SNEGSKA, per germline (reference sequence). The CDR3 loop spans 21 amino acids. The data were taken from a study of blood T cells in healthy people across ages. It was with a sample-barcoded 5' primer and a J-beta primer mix that a second PCR of roughly 6 to 12 cycles was run. TCRdb re-analysed the 5' RACE reads in MiXCR, keeping a single row per CDR3 protein. Among 1.5 million to 2 million distinct CDR3 sequences listed, roughly 50% were seen once.

The sample was blood. The sequence came from a woman between 35 and 50 years old in good health. The gene calls are TRBV20-1 and TRBJ2-3; 13 nucleotides agree with TRBD2. CDR3 bases: TGCAGTGCTAGAGATCTGCCGGGTAGACTAGCGGGGGGCCCTAGCACAGATACGCAGTATTTT. It encodes CSARDLPGRLAGGPSTDTQYF.